This T cell receptor beta chain was recovered during a study of T cells in Graves' hyperthyroidism and ophthalmopathy. Study conclusions and caveats: Within blood appeared most thyroid clonotypes that had expanded above 0.001. Ophthalmopathy was distinguished from stable hyperthyroidism by 13 V-J signatures.

There were TCR beta CDR3 regions amplified from RNA transcripts. First-round RT-PCR with HTBI primers amplified the TCR CDR3 region. Via MiXCR, TCRdb re-called the multiplex PCR reads, giving one row per CDR3 protein. The profile shows about 720,000 distinct CDR3 sequences, about 15% of them singletons. The CDR3 consists of 13 residues. The V gene's germline CDR1 is SGHRS and CDR2 YFSETQ. Germline trimming cut 5 bases from V and 2 bases from J; bases unmatched to any gene: 2. In regard to this clonotype: Its antigen is as yet unknown.

Disease duration under 2 months; hyperthyroidism patients were aged 18 to 65. The TCR sequence derives from a young man with Graves' hyperthyroidism. The sample comprised blood. V gene TRBV5-1 combines with J gene TRBJ2-3; 7 nucleotides line up with TRBD2. The DNA for the CDR3 is TGCGCCAGCAGTCGGGAGGTCACAGATACGCAGTATTTT. Translating it yields CASSREVTDTQYF. The complete variable domain, with remaining parts taken from reference TRBV5-1 and TRBJ2-3, reads KAGVTQTPRYLIKTRGQQVTLSCSPISGHRSVSWYQQTPGQGLQFLFEYFSETQRNKGNFPGRFSGRQFSNSRSEMNVSTLELGDSALYLCASSREVTDTQYFGPGTRLTVL.